This record looks at one T cell receptor beta chain sequence and its context. Trimming stripped 2 bases from V and 5 bases from J, with 12 bases between. In germline, CDR1 is ENHRY, CDR2 SYGVKD. CDR3 length equals 14 residues. The sample belongs to a study of low-dose radiotherapy and immunotherapy resistance in tumors. Study summary: Intravenous ipilimumab 1 mg/kg every six weeks was given with nivolumab 240 mg every two weeks. Given every two weeks, intravenous cyclophosphamide 200 mg/m2 preceded radiation and immunotherapy by one day.

Primers targeting TRAV and TRBV primed first-strand cDNA, covering alpha and beta chains. With a V-primer adapter and a constant-region primer, TCRs were amplified for 20 PCR cycles. In vitro transcription amplified isolated mRNA. TCRdb itself ran the reads through MiXCR, one entry per CDR3 protein. The data contain about 14,000 distinct CDR3 sequences, under 80% of them singletons. This TCR derives from a human donor with advanced metastatic prostate, ovarian, gallbladder or colorectal cancer (not recorded which). This table probably holds off-target reads from a library built for another chain. The rearrangement links TRBV10-3 to TRBJ2-5; D is unclear. As DNA, the CDR3 is TGTGCCATCAGTGAGAGGGAAAATGCGGAGACCCAGTACTTC. This translates into CAISERENAETQYF.